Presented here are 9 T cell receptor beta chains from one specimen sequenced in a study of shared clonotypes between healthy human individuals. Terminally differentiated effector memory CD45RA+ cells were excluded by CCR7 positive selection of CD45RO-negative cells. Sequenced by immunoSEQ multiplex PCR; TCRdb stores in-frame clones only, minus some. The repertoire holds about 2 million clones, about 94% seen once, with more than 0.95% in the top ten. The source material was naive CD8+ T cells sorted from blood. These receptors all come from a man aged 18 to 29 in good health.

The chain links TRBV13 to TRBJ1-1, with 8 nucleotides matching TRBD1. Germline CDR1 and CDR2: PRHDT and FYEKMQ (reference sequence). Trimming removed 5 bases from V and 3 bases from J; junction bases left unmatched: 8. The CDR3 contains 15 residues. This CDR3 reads CASSPYQQGDTEAFF. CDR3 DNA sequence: TGTGCCAGCAGCCCTTATCAACAGGGGGACACTGAAGCTTTCTTT.

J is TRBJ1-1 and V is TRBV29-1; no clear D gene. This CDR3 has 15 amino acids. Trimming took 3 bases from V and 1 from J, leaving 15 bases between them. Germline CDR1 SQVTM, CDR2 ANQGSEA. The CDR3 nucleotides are TGCAGCGTTGATAAGCAACCTTATCGGAACACTGAAGCTTTCTTT. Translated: CSVDKQPYRNTEAFF.

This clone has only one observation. The CDR3 region has the DNA TGTGCCAGCAGTTTCGTGGAGTGGGAGCAGTACTTC. Its translation: CASSFVEWEQYF. The chain is built from TRBV28 and TRBJ2-7; D is unclear. Trimming pared 3 bases from V and 7 bases from J, leaving 10 bases between. Germline lookup yields CDR1 MDHEN and CDR2 SYDVKM. There are 12 residues in the CDR3.

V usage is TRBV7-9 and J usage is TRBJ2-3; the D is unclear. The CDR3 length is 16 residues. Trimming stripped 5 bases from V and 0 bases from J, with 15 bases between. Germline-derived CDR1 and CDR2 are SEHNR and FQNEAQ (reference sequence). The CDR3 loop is CASSPTLEMSTDTQYF. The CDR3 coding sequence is TGTGCCAGCAGCCCGACGCTCGAGATGAGCACAGATACGCAGTATTTT.

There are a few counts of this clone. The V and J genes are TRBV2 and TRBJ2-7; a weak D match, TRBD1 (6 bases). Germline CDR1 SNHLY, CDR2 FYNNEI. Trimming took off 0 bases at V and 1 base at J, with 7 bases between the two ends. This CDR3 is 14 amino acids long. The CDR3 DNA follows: TGTGCCAGCAGTGAAGCGGACAGATCCTACGAGCAGTACTTC. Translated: CASSEADRSYEQYF.

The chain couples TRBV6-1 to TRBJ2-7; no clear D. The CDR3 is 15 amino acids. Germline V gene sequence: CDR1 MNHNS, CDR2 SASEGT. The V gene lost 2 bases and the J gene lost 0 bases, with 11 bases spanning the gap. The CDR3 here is CASSELTVSSYEQYF. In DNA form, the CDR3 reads TGTGCCAGCAGTGAATTAACCGTGAGCTCCTACGAGCAGTACTTC.

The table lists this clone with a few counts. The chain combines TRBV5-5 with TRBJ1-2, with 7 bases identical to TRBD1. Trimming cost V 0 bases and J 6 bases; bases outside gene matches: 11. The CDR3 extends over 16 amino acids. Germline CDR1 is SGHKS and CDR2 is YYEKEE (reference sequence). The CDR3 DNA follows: TGTGCCAGCAGCTTGGACACACAGGGGATAGAGAATGGCTACACCTTC. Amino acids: CASSLDTQGIENGYTF.

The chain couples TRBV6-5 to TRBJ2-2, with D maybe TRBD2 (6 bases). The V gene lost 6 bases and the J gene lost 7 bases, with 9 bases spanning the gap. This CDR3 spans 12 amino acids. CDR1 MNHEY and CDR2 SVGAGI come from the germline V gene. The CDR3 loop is CASSNGGGELFF. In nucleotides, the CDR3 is TGTGCCAGCAGCAACGGGGGCGGGGAGCTGTTTTTT.

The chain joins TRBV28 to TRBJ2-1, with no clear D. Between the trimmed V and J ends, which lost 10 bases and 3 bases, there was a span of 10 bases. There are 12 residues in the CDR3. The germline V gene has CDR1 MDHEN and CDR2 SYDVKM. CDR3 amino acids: CATKRYYNEQFF. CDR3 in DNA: TGTGCCACAAAGCGATACTACAATGAGCAGTTCTTC.